The clone carrying this T cell receptor beta chain was counted only a few times. What it recognizes is unknown. This entry comes from a study of ipilimumab plus nivolumab after autologous stem cell transplantation. Study background: A median of roughly eight nivolumab and 5 or 6 ipilimumab doses were given. Overall study results and limits: The authors say TCR, Treg and microbiome findings warrant further study.

Produced via immunoSEQ multiplex PCR; TCRdb's table is partial and in-frame only. Of about 83,000 clones in the sample, approximately 86% were seen once. Patients got ipilimumab 1 mg/kg beginning 14 to 28 days post-transplant. Through week 26, nivolumab 3 mg/kg IV was given weeks 1, 4, 7, 10, then biweekly. This CDR3 has 14 amino acids. J was trimmed by 2 bases and V by 3 bases; bases with no gene match: 2. Germline V gene data show CDR1 as SGHRS and CDR2 as YFSETQ. Sample: PBMCs, taken in a trial of ipilimumab plus nivolumab as post-transplant consolidation. This receptor was taken from a male donor with diffuse large B-cell lymphoma. This chain links TRBV5-1 with TRBJ2-3; 8 bases align to TRBD1. CDR3 bases: TGCGCCAGCAGCTCGACAGGGGTCACAGATACGCAGTATTTT. This sequence encodes CASSSTGVTDTQYF.